The T cell receptor beta chain under discussion was sequenced for a study of T-cell memory formation after mild COVID-19. Findings and limits, study-wide: Some clones that responded were present in memory (sampled pre-infection), which suggests cross-reactive memory joined.

5'RACE with constant-segment primers yielded barcoded, UMI-tagged TCR alpha and TCR beta cDNA libraries. TCRdb independently ran MiXCR on the 5' RACE reads; one entry per CDR3 protein. The sample lists more than 250,000 distinct CDR3 sequences; roughly 18% were seen once. This CDR3 has 13 residues. The germline V and J ends were trimmed by 5 bases and 1 base, with 6 bases remaining between them. The V gene's germline CDR1 is SGHRS and CDR2 YFSETQ. This clonotype was seen ten or more times. Its antigen is undetermined. This sequence originates from a man between 18 and 29 years old who had mild COVID-19 (a few samples of this study predate the infection). Cell type and time point are not known. Sequencing was performed on PBMCs or a T cell subset sorted from them (not recorded which). The chain couples TRBV5-1 to TRBJ2-2; D gene unclear. DNA of the CDR3: TGCGCCAGCAGATCCGGGAACACCGGGGAGCTGTTTTTT. Its protein product is CASRSGNTGELFF.